This T cell receptor beta chain was recovered during a study of CD8 T cells in ankylosing spondylitis. Study conclusions and caveats: Significantly higher representation of disease-linked clones was reported for matched ankylosing spondylitis synovial fluid. In ankylosing spondylitis blood, a motif of roughly eight highly homologous TCR beta variants appeared characteristic.

Trimming removed 1 base from V and 3 bases from J, with 6 bases in between. CDR3 size: 14 residues. With molecular barcodes, quantitative 5'-RACE was used to make the TCR beta libraries. TCRdb used MiXCR to reprocess the 5' RACE reads, holding one entry per CDR3 protein. This table has about 250,000 distinct CDR3 sequences, around 25% appearing once. This clonotype was seen many times. The antigen remains undetermined. J is TRBJ2-2 and V is TRBV12-3 or TRBV12-4; D is unresolved. Sequencing used blood, either unsorted or a sorted T cell fraction (not recorded which). This sequence was found in a male donor with ankylosing spondylitis or in good health (not recorded which). The CDR3 nucleotides are TGTGCCAGCAGTTTAGACAGATACACCGGGGAGCTGTTTTTT. This sequence encodes CASSLDRYTGELFF.